The 21 T cell receptor beta chains below all came from one sample that was sequenced in a study of T cell changes during pregnancy in multiple sclerosis. Measured with immunoSEQ multiplex PCR; TCRdb has only the in-frame clones, and not every one. The table records roughly 93,000 clones, over 80% of them present only once. Here the sequenced sample was peripheral blood, taken after pregnancy. These receptors all stem from a female donor with multiple sclerosis, enrolled in a pregnancy study.

The chain links TRBV19 to TRBJ1-1, with 7 bases matching TRBD1. CDR3 length equals 14 residues. CDR1 LNHDA and CDR2 SQIVND come from the germline V gene (reference sequence). The junction had 3 bases not matched to a gene; V was cut back by 4 bases and J by 1 base. CDR3 protein: CASSKGQRNTEAFF. CDR3 coding DNA: TGTGCCAGTAGTAAGGGACAGAGGAACACTGAAGCTTTCTTT.

The rearrangement joins TRBV7-2 to TRBJ2-3; the D gene is possibly TRBD1 (5 bases). Trimming left V 5 bases short and J 6 bases short, with 21 bases between. The CDR3 sequence is 16 residues long. CDR1 and CDR2 from the germline V gene are SGHTA and FQGNSA. The CDR3 DNA is TGTGCCAGCAGCAGTGGGCCGTCGAAACAGGCCGATACGCAGTATTTT. The encoded protein is CASSSGPSKQADTQYF.

V usage is TRBV5-1 and J usage is TRBJ1-6; D possibly corresponds to TRBD1 (5 bases). V lost 5 bases, J lost 8 bases, and 8 bases lay in between. This CDR3 has 12 amino acids. CDR1 and CDR2 from the germline V gene are SGHRS and YFSETQ. The CDR3: CASRRGDSPLHF. CDR3 nucleotide sequence: TGCGCCAGCAGGCGGGGGGATTCACCCCTCCACTTT.

The gene calls are TRBV2 and TRBJ2-2; 10 nucleotides line up with TRBD1. This CDR3 has 14 residues. The germline CDR1 and CDR2 sequences are SNHLY and FYNNEI. V shed 5 bases and J 7 bases; nucleotides not matched to a gene: 4. CDR3 in amino acids: CASSQDRGVGELFF. As DNA, the CDR3 is TGTGCCAGCAGTCAGGACAGGGGGGTCGGGGAGCTGTTTTTT.

The chain joins TRBV30 to TRBJ2-3, with D tentatively TRBD2 (6 bases). Germline V gives CDR1 GTSNPN, CDR2 SVGIG (reference sequence). With 4 bases removed from V and 2 bases from J, the gap between germline ends came to 16 bases. This CDR3 is 15 amino acids long. CDR3 DNA: TGTGCCTGGACGAACCTGGCGGGGCCCACAGATACGCAGTATTTT. It translates to CAWTNLAGPTDTQYF.

The chain uses TRBV10-3 and TRBJ1-1, with TRBD1 matching over 9 bases. V shed 6 bases and J 13 bases; nucleotides not matched to a gene: 18. The CDR3 has 15 amino acids. CDR1 and CDR2 from the germline V gene are ENHRY and SYGVKD. CDR3 nucleotide sequence: TGTGCCATCAGGCGACAGGGGGAAATACCTCCAGGGGATTTCTTT. This gives the protein CAIRRQGEIPPGDFF.

V gene TRBV5-1 combines with J gene TRBJ1-2, with 7 bases matching TRBD1. This CDR3 contains 14 residues. With V trimmed by 0 bases and J by 2 bases, 1 base remained unmatched. Per the germline V gene, CDR1 is SGHRS and CDR2 is YFSETQ. The CDR3 DNA is TGCGCCAGCAGCTTGGAGGGACAGAACTATGGCTACACCTTC. Its protein product is CASSLEGQNYGYTF.

The genes are TRBV19 and TRBJ2-1; a possible D gene is TRBD2 (6 bases). Germline V gives CDR1 LNHDA, CDR2 SQIVND (reference sequence). Trimming took off 11 bases at V and 6 bases at J, with 14 bases between the two ends. The CDR3 loop spans 12 amino acids. CDR3 region: CASRGFGNEQFF. For the CDR3, the DNA is TGTGCCTCCCGGGGGTTCGGCAATGAGCAGTTCTTC.

A word on this clone: One junction end disagrees with the germline gene, perhaps due to a read error. The V and J genes are TRBV5-6 and TRBJ2-7, with 8 positions matching TRBD2. Germline CDR1 reads SGHDT; CDR2 reads YYEEEE. The CDR3 sequence is 12 residues long. The CDR3 DNA follows: TGTGCCAGCAGCTTGAGTAGCGGGGCTATAGACTTC. Protein product: CASSLSSGAIDF.

The rearrangement joins TRBV9 to TRBJ2-1; perhaps TRBD1 as D (5 bases). Germline CDR1 reads SGDLS; CDR2 reads YYNGEE. This CDR3 is 13 amino acids long. The V end lost 3 bases, the J end lost 6 bases, and 10 bases lay between the germline ends. The CDR3 here is CASSEGPRNEQFF. The CDR3 DNA sequence: TGTGCCAGCAGCGAGGGGCCACGCAATGAGCAGTTCTTC. The full variable domain, its missing parts supplied by reference TRBV9 and TRBJ2-1, is DSGVTQTPKHLITATGQRVTLRCSPRSGDLSVYWYQQSLDQGLQFLIQYYNGEERAKGNILERFSAQQFPDLHSELNLSSLELGDSALYFCASSEGPRNEQFFGPGTRLTVL.

The chain couples TRBV27 to TRBJ2-2, with a weak D call TRBD1 (5 bases). V was clipped by 0 bases and J by 3 bases, with 14 bases between them. CDR1 is MNHEY, CDR2 SMNVEV, per germline (reference sequence). This CDR3 comprises 17 residues. The chain's CDR3 is CASSLSETVFDTGELFF. In DNA, the CDR3 is TGTGCCAGCAGTTTATCCGAGACAGTATTTGACACCGGGGAGCTGTTTTTT.

The rearrangement uses TRBV5-1 and TRBJ2-3; TRBD2 matches at 11 bases. CDR3 length equals 15 residues. The germline CDR1 and CDR2 sequences are SGHRS and YFSETQ. V lost 4 bases to trimming and J lost 6 bases; unmatched junction nucleotides: 7. CDR3: CASSLGLAGGDTQYF. The CDR3 bases are TGCGCCAGCAGCCTCGGACTAGCGGGCGGGGATACGCAGTATTTT.

The V gene is TRBV4-2, the J gene TRBJ2-5; 7 bases map to TRBD1. The germline gives CDR1 LGHNA, CDR2 YNFKEQ. The CDR3 covers 15 residues. V lost 2 bases and J lost 4; bases outside the gene matches: 7. The CDR3 coding sequence is TGTGCCAGCAGCCAATCACCAGGGGACAGAGAGACCCAGTACTTC. It translates to CASSQSPGDRETQYF.

This clone was picked up one time. CDR3 loop: CASLNGQVNTGELFF. The CDR3, as DNA: TGTGCCAGCTTAAACGGACAGGTGAACACCGGGGAGCTGTTTTTT. This chain joins TRBV18 and TRBJ2-2; TRBD1 agrees at 7 bases. Per the germline V gene, CDR1 is KGHSH and CDR2 is LQKENI. CDR3 length: 15 residues. V lost 7 bases, J lost 1 base, and 6 bases stayed unmatched.

The chain links TRBV7-3 to TRBJ2-3, with 12 bases identical to TRBD2. The V gene's germline CDR1 is SGHTA and CDR2 FQGTGA. V shed 5 bases and J 6 bases; nucleotides not matched to a gene: 9. The CDR3 totals 16 residues. CDR3 DNA sequence: TGTGCCAGCAGCCCGATCCTAGCGGGGGGGCGTGATACGCAGTATTTT. Its translation: CASSPILAGGRDTQYF.

This clone occurred once. V is TRBV29-1 and J is TRBJ1-2; a weak D match, TRBD1 (5 bases). V was cut by 2 bases and J by 2 bases, with 12 bases left in between. Germline assignment: CDR1 SQVTM and CDR2 ANQGSEA. The CDR3 sequence is 14 residues long. CDR3 sequence: CSVELWGSNYGYTF. The CDR3 DNA sequence: TGCAGCGTTGAATTGTGGGGCTCAAACTATGGCTACACCTTC.

The chain has TRBV11-3 and TRBJ2-1; the D gene is possibly TRBD2 (7 bases). V gave up 5 bases and J gave up 8 bases, with 19 bases separating them. This CDR3 is built from 15 residues. Germline-derived CDR1 and CDR2 are SGHNT and YENEEA. CDR3 DNA sequence: TGTGCCAGCAGCCAAGGGGGGGGCCGGGGGGATGAGCAGTTCTTC. Translating gives CASSQGGGRGDEQFF.

V usage is TRBV4-3 and J usage is TRBJ1-2, with TRBD1 as a possible D gene (6 bases). V dropped 6 bases and J dropped 1 base, with 12 bases sitting between them. The length of the CDR3 is 14 residues. Germline lookup yields CDR1 LGHNA and CDR2 YSLEER. DNA for the CDR3: TGCGCCAGCAGACGAGAACAGGGTAACTATGGCTACACCTTC. It codes for CASRREQGNYGYTF.

This chain joins TRBV27 and TRBJ1-1, with 9 bases identical to TRBD1. Germline V gene data show CDR1 as MNHEY and CDR2 as SMNVEV (reference sequence). V gave up 2 bases and J gave up 5 bases; unmatched junction bases: 12. The CDR3 is 17 amino acids. The CDR3 loop reads CASSLGTGIYGGTEAFF. CDR3 nucleotides: TGTGCCAGCAGTTTAGGGACAGGGATATACGGTGGAACTGAAGCTTTCTTT.

J is TRBJ1-4 and V is TRBV7-6; 9 positions agree with TRBD1. This CDR3 region has 15 residues. V trimming: 5 bases; J trimming: 15 bases; junction bases outside the gene matches: 16. CDR1 SGHVS and CDR2 FNYEAQ come from the germline V gene. In DNA, the CDR3 is TGTGCCAGCAGCCCATCCGGGACAGGGACACTATCAGTGTTTTTT. Translation gives CASSPSGTGTLSVFF.

This clone was recorded a few times. The chain employs TRBV2 and TRBJ1-1, with TRBD1 identical over 7 bases. Trimming at V came to 6 bases and at J to 1 base, leaving 2 bases not matched to a gene. From germline, CDR1 is SNHLY and CDR2 FYNNEI. The CDR3 is 13 residues long. CDR3 sequence: CASRTGQNTEAFF. CDR3 sequence (DNA): TGTGCCAGCAGGACAGGGCAGAACACTGAAGCTTTCTTT.